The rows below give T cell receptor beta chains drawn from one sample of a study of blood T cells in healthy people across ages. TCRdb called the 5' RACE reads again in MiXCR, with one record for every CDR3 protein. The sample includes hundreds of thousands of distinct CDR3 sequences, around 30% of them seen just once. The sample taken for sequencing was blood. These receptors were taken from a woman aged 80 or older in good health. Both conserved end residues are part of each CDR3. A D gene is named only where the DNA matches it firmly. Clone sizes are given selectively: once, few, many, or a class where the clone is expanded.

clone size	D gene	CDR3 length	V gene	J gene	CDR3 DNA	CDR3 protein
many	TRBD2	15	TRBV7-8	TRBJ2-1	TGTGCCAGCAGCTTAGGTAGCGGGGGTAGTGGTGAGCAGTTCTTC	CASSLGSGGSGEQFF
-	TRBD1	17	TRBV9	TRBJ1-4	TGTGCCAGCAGCCGACAGGGATCCCAACTCGGTAATGAAAAACTGTTTTTT	CASSRQGSQLGNEKLFF
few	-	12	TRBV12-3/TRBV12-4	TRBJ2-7	TGTGCCAGCGGTCCTCGGGGCTACGAGCAGTACTTC	CASGPRGYEQYF
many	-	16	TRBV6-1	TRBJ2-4	TGTGCCAGCATAGACGACGGATTAATAGCCAAAAACATTCAGTACTTC	CASIDDGLIAKNIQYF
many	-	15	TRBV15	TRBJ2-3	TGTGCCACCAGCAGAGATCGAGGGGAAACAGATACGCAGTATTTT	CATSRDRGETDTQYF
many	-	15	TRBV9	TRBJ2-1	TGTGCCAGCAGCGTAGACGGGGGATATTACAATGAGCAGTTCTTC	CASSVDGGYYNEQFF
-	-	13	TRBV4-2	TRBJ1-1	TGTGCCAGCAGCCAAGAGGGGGTGACTGAAGCTTTCTTT	CASSQEGVTEAFF
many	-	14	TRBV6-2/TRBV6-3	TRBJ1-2	TGTGCCAGCAGTTACTCGGCAGCTCACTATGGCTACACCTTC	CASSYSAAHYGYTF
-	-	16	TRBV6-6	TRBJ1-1	TGTGCCAGCAGGGCCCCTCCGGGACTCTTGAACACTGAAGCTTTCTTT	CASRAPPGLLNTEAFF
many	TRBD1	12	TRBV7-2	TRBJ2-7	TGTGCCAGCAGCGAGACAGGGATCGAGCAGTACTTC	CASSETGIEQYF
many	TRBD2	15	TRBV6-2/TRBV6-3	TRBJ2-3	TGTGCCAGCAGGAGACTAGCGGGGGGGCAAGATACGCAGTATTTT	CASRRLAGGQDTQYF
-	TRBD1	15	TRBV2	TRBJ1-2	TGTGCCGGCAGTGATAGGACAGGGGGTCACTATGGCTACACCTTC	CAGSDRTGGHYGYTF